This T cell receptor (beta chain) emerged from a study of CD8 T cells in Susac syndrome (dated by TCRdb to between 2018 and 2021). Concerning the study at large: Whether CD8+ T cell activation and differentiation in Susac syndrome was antigen driven was tested using repertoire sequencing. The paper as a whole reports these results and caveats: The number of individuals in the TCR sequencing and HLA analysis was acknowledged as relatively small.

High-throughput TCR beta sequencing profiled peripheral blood CD8+ and CD4+ T cells from healthy donors, Susac syndrome patients and multiple sclerosis patients. Healthy donors were age- and sex-matched controls. Bulk CD8+ and CD4+ T cells were purified by magnetic negative isolation, whereas CD8+ TEMRA cells were enriched by FACS. Blood was collected in EDTA tubes and processed within 24 hours, with PBMCs isolated through density gradient centrifugation. PBMCs destined for TCR sequencing were cryopreserved in liquid nitrogen and later thawed in a 37 °C water bath. The sorted or isolated CD4+, CD8+ and CD8+ TEMRA cells reached a purity of at least 90%. A distance of 13 bases separates the germline ends of V and J, which lose 5 bases and 2 bases respectively. Including the terminal cysteine and phenylalanine, the CDR3 comprises 14 residues. This entry keeps only the CDR3 DNA: 42 bases, framed from base 1. Taken from the germline V gene, the CDR1 and CDR2 loops are SQVTM and ANQGSEA.

RNA was extracted using the RNeasy kit, and roughly 0.45 to 1 microgram was reverse transcribed with random hexamers. The immunoSEQ multiplex PCR assay, which covers 54 Vbeta and 13 Jbeta segments, was used to amplify TCR beta CDR3 regions. PCR amplification bias was corrected by using a synthetic template baseline for primer optimization and computational correction. As for how the authors treated the data: Reads were assigned to V, D and J genes according to IMGT and analyzed in immunoSEQ Analyzer, with only productive sequences retained. Clonality was calculated as one minus the Shannon entropy normalized by log2 of the number of productive unique sequences. Public and private clones were assessed among the 100 most prevalent clones of each patient and control. A clone was defined as Susac-specific if it was absent from the healthy and MS cohorts, from 1052 published viral clones and from other ImmuneACCESS disease sequences. TCRdb reprocessing: public reads trimmed at Q25 with fastp, clones called with MiXCR, in-frame beta chains kept. Each record represents a unique CDR3 protein, reported with the most common genes and DNA among its rows. Here the V and J calls rest on TCRdb's processing, not on the authors' analysis. This sample gives about 120,000 distinct CDR3 sequences in total; 85% to 95% of them show up just once. The ten top clones hold about 0.14% of the sample.

Comments on this clonotype: Its antigen remains unidentified. No base-level quality is on record; no much larger clone is a single base apart.

The sequence came from a human donor in good health. The sequencing input was CD4+ T cells from PBMCs. The chain is assembled from TRBV29-1 and TRBJ1-5, with a weak D call of TRBD1 (6 bases match). The CDR3 has the sequence CSVSQGHGNQPQHF. The DNA sequence is given as TGCAGCGTTTCCCAGGGGCATGGCAATCAGCCCCAGCATTTT.